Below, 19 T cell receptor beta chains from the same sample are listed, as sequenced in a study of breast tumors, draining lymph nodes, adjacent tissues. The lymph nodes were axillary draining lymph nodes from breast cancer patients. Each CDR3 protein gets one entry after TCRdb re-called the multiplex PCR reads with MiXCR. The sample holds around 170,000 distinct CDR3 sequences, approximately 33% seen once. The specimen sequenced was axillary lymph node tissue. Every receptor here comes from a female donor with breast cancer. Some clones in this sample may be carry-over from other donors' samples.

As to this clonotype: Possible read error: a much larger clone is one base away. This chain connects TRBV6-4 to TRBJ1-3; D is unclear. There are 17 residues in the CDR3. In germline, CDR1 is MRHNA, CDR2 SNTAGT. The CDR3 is CASSHSTRERAENTIYF. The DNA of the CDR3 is TGTGCCAGCAGTCACTCGACGAGGGAGCGTGCGGAAAACACCATATATTTT.

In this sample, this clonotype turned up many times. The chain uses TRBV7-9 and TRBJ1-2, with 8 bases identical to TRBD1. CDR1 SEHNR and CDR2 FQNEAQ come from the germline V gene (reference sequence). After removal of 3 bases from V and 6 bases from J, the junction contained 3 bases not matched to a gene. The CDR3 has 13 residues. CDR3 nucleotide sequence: TGTGCCAGCAGCTTTACAGGGGGGGATGGCTACACCTTC. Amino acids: CASSFTGGDGYTF.

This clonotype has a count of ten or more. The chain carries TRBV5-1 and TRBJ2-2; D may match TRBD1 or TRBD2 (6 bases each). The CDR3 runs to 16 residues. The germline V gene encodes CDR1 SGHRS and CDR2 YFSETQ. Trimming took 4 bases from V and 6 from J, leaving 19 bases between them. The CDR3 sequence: CASSGGRQRVSGELFF. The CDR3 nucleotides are TGCGCCAGCAGCGGGGGGCGGCAGAGAGTTTCCGGGGAGCTGTTTTTT. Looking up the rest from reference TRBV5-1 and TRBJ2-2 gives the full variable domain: KAGVTQTPRYLIKTRGQQVTLSCSPISGHRSVSWYQQTPGQGLQFLFEYFSETQRNKGNFPGRFSGRQFSNSRSEMNVSTLELGDSALYLCASSGGRQRVSGELFFGEGSRLTVL.

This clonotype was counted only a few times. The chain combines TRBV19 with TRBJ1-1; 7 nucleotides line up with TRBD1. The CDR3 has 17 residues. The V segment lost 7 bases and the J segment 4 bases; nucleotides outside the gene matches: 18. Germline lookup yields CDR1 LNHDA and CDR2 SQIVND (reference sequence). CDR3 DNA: TGTGCCAGTATTCATCTGGGAGGGGGCACAAGGAGCACTGAAGCTTTCTTT. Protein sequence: CASIHLGGGTRSTEAFF. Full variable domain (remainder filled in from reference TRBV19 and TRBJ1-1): DGGITQSPKYLFRKEGQNVTLSCEQNLNHDAMYWYRQDPGQGLRLIYYSQIVNDFQKGDIAEGYSVSREKKESFPLTVTSAQKNPTAFYLCASIHLGGGTRSTEAFFGQGTRLTVV.

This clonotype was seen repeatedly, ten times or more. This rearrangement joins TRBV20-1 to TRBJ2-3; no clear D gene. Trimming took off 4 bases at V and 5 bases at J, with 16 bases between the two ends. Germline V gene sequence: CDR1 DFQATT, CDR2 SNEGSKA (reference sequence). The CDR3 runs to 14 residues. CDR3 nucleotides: TGCAGTGCTATTACGGTCACGCAGGAAGATACGCAGTATTTT. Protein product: CSAITVTQEDTQYF.

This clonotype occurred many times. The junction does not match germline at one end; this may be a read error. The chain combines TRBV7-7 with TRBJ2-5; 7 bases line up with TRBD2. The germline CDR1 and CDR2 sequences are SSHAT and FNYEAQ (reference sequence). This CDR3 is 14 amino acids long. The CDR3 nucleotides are TGTGCTAGCAGCTCTAGCGGAGTCAAAGAGACCCAGTACTTC. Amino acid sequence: CASSSSGVKETQYF.

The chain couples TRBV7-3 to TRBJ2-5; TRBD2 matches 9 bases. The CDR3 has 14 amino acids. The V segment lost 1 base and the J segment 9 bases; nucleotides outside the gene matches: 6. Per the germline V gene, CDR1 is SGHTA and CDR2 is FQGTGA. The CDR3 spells CASSLRDSGGPQYF. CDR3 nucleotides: TGTGCCAGCAGCTTAAGGGACAGCGGGGGGCCCCAGTACTTC.

For the CDR3, the DNA is TGTGCCAGTAGGGACAGGGAGCTGTTTTTT. It codes for CASRDRELFF. The J gene is TRBJ2-2, the V gene TRBV19, with D tentatively TRBD1 (5 bases). Per germline, CDR1 LNHDA and CDR2 SQIVND (reference sequence). The CDR3 runs to 10 residues. V gave up 6 bases and J gave up 9 bases, with 5 bases separating them.

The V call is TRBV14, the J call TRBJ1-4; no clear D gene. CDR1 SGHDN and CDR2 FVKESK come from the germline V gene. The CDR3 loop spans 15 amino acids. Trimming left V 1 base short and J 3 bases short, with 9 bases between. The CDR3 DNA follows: TGTGCCAGCAGCCAAGGGGGTACGGCTAATGAAAAACTGTTTTTT. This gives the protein CASSQGGTANEKLFF.

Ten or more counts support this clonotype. As DNA, the CDR3 is TGTGCCAGCAGGTTACAGTCGGGTCCCTCCTACGAGCAGTACTTC. It translates to CASRLQSGPSYEQYF. The rearrangement joins TRBV6-5 to TRBJ2-7, with D unclear. Trimming shortened V by 6 bases and J by 0 bases, and 15 bases separated the two germline ends. This CDR3 is built from 15 residues. In germline, CDR1 is MNHEY, CDR2 SVGAGI.

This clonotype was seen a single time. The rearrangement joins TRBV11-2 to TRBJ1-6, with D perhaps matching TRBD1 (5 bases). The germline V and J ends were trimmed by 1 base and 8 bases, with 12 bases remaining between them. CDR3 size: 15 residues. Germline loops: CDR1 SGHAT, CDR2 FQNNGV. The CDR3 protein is CASSLVRGGHSPLHF. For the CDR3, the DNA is TGTGCCAGCAGCTTAGTTCGGGGGGGACATTCACCCCTCCACTTT.

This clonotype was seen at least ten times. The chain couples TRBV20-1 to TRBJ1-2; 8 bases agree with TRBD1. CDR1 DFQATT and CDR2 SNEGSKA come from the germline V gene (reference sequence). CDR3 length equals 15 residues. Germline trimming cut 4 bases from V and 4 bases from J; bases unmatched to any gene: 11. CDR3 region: CSAMVSGGRSYGYTF. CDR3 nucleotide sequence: TGCAGTGCTATGGTCTCAGGGGGCCGATCCTATGGCTACACCTTC.

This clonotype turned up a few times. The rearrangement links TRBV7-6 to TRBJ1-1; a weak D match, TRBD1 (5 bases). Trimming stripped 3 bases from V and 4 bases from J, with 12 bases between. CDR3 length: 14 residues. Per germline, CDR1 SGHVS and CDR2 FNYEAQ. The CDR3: CASSLQGWGTEAFF. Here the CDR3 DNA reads TGTGCCAGCAGCTTGCAGGGATGGGGCACTGAAGCTTTCTTT.

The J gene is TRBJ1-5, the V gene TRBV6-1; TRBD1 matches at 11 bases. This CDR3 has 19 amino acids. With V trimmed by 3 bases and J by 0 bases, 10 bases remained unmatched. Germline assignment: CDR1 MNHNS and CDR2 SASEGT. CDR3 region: CASSESQDRGQYSNQPQHF. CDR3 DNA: TGTGCCAGCAGTGAGAGCCAGGACAGGGGGCAATATAGCAATCAGCCCCAGCATTTT.

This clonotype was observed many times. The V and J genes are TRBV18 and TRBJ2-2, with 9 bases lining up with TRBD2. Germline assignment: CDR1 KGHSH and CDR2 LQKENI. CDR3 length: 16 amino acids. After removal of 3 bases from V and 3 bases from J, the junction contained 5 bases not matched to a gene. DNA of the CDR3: TGTGCCAGCTCACCTAGGTCTAGCGGGGACACCGGGGAGCTGTTTTTT. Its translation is CASSPRSSGDTGELFF. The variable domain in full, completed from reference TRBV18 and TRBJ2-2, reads NAGVMQNPRHLVRRRGQEARLRCSPMKGHSHVYWYRQLPEEGLKFMVYLQKENIIDESGMPKERFSAEFPKEGPSILRIQQVVRGDSAAYFCASSPRSSGDTGELFFGEGSRLTVL.

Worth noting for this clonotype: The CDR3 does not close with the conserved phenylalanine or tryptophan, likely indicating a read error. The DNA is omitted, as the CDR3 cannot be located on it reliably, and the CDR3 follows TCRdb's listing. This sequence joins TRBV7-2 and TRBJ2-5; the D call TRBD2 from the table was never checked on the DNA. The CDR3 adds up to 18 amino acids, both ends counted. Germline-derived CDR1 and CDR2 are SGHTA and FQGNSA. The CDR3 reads CASSLARFWLAGRRDPVL.

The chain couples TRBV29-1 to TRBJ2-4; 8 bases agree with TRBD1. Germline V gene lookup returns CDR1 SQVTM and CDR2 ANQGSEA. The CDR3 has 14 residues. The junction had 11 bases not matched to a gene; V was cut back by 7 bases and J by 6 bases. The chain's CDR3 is CSAGLGQATNIQYF. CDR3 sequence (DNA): TGCAGCGCCGGGTTGGGACAGGCGACAAACATTCAGTACTTC.

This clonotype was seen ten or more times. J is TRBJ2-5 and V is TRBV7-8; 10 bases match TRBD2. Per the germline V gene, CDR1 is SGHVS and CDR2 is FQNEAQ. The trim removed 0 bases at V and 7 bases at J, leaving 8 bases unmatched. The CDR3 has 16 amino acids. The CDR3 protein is CASSLARLAGVGTQYF. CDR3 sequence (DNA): TGTGCCAGCAGCTTAGCGCGGCTAGCGGGAGTTGGGACCCAGTACTTC.

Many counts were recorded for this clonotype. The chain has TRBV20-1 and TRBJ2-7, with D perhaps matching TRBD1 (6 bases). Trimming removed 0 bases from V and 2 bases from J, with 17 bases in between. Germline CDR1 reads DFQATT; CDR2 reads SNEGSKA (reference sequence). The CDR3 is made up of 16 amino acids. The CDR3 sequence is CSARDFMTGLPYEQYF. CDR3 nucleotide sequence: TGCAGTGCTAGAGATTTTATGACAGGCCTTCCCTACGAGCAGTACTTC.